The rows below give T cell receptor beta chains drawn from one sample of a study of identical twins. Each CDR3 protein gets one entry after TCRdb re-called the 5' RACE reads with MiXCR. This sample has nearly 900,000 distinct CDR3 sequences, with roughly an eighth found just once. This same sample was also taken into another study, of yellow fever vaccine responses in identical twins.

Sequencing input: PBMCs. Receptors were obtained from a woman between 18 and 30 years old in good health. The CDR3 runs from the conserved cysteine through the conserved F or W. D genes are given only for firm matches. Clone size is shown for a subset of rows, as once, few, many or a class of expanded clone.

TRBD1	TRBV5-1	14	TRBJ2-7	few	CASSLSGQIYEQYF	TGCGCCAGCAGCTTGTCGGGACAGATATACGAGCAGTACTTC
.	TRBV11-2	12	TRBJ1-2	.	CASSPLGLGYTF	TGTGCCAGCAGCCCCCTGGGGCTAGGCTACACCTTC
.	TRBV7-6	15	TRBJ2-7	few	CASSFRTAEAYEQYF	TGTGCCAGCAGCTTCAGAACAGCGGAGGCCTACGAGCAGTACTTC
TRBD2	TRBV28	15	TRBJ2-3	.	CASSFGTRRTDTQYF	TGTGCCAGCAGTTTCGGGACTAGACGCACAGATACGCAGTATTTT
TRBD2	TRBV12-3/TRBV12-4	17	TRBJ2-3	few	CASSFTVGLAGEGTQYF	TGTGCCAGCAGTTTTACCGTGGGACTAGCGGGAGAAGGTACGCAGTATTTT
TRBD1	TRBV10-3	15	TRBJ1-2	few	CAISEWTGINYGYTF	TGTGCCATCAGTGAGTGGACAGGGATTAACTATGGCTACACCTTC
.	TRBV19	13	TRBJ2-7	few	CASAPGGFGEQYF	TGTGCCAGTGCCCCAGGGGGGTTTGGCGAGCAGTACTTC
.	TRBV5-1	14	TRBJ2-1	once	CASSLDSRNNEQFF	TGCGCCAGCAGCTTGGATTCGCGAAACAATGAGCAGTTCTTC
.	TRBV20-1	14	TRBJ1-2	few	CSARKAGGNYGYTF	TGCAGTGCTAGAAAGGCAGGAGGGAACTATGGCTACACCTTC
.	TRBV7-9	16	TRBJ2-2	few	CASSLFITGNTGELFF	TGTGCCAGCAGCTTATTTATAACGGGAAACACCGGGGAGCTGTTTTTT
.	TRBV7-2	16	TRBJ2-7	few	CASSFKPGPRFYEQYF	TGTGCCAGCAGCTTCAAACCGGGGCCCAGATTCTACGAGCAGTACTTC
TRBD2	TRBV29-1	14	TRBJ2-2	many	CSVGLAGGSGELFF	TGCAGCGTTGGTCTAGCGGGAGGCAGCGGGGAGCTGTTTTTT
TRBD2	TRBV5-1	17	TRBJ2-1	few	CASSSETSGKSGNEQFF	TGCGCCAGCAGCTCCGAGACTAGCGGGAAAAGTGGCAATGAGCAGTTCTTC
.	TRBV19	13	TRBJ1-5	few	CASQGQGSHPQHF	TGTGCCAGTCAAGGACAAGGGAGCCATCCCCAGCATTTT
TRBD2	TRBV19	15	TRBJ2-1	few	CASSITGGPWKEQFF	TGTGCCAGTAGTATAACGGGAGGGCCGTGGAAGGAGCAGTTCTTC
.	TRBV12-3/TRBV12-4	15	TRBJ2-5	.	CASSLKSGRRETQYF	TGTGCCAGCAGTTTAAAATCGGGAAGGCGTGAGACCCAGTACTTC
TRBD1	TRBV11-3	14	TRBJ1-2	.	CARSSGQVGYGYTF	TGTGCCAGAAGCTCTGGACAGGTCGGGTATGGCTACACCTTC
TRBD1	TRBV6-5	16	TRBJ2-2	few	CASSYRGGAGTGELFF	TGTGCCAGCAGTTACCGAGGGGGCGCGGGCACCGGGGAGCTGTTTTTT
.	TRBV6-1	13	TRBJ1-1	.	CATQVTGNTEAFF	TGTGCCACTCAGGTGACGGGGAACACTGAAGCTTTCTTT
TRBD2	TRBV4-1	17	TRBJ2-3	.	CASSQVRLAGSTDTQYF	TGCGCCAGCAGCCAGGTTCGACTAGCGGGAAGCACAGATACGCAGTATTTT
.	TRBV12-3/TRBV12-4	13	TRBJ1-2	.	CASSLRQTYGYTF	TGTGCCAGCAGTTTGAGGCAGACCTATGGCTACACCTTC
TRBD2	TRBV15	16	TRBJ2-7	.	CATSRGLAGDSYEQYF	TGTGCCACCAGCAGAGGTCTAGCGGGGGACTCCTACGAGCAGTACTTC
.	TRBV4-1	14	TRBJ1-1	many	CASSPDGFGTEAFF	TGCGCCAGCAGCCCTGACGGCTTCGGCACTGAAGCTTTCTTT
.	TRBV6-5	14	TRBJ1-4	few	CASSYRQLNEKLFF	TGTGCCAGCAGTTATAGACAGCTTAATGAAAAACTGTTTTTT
TRBD1	TRBV20-1	14	TRBJ2-5	few	CSAQSRDRGKTQYF	TGCAGTGCTCAGTCCCGGGACAGGGGAAAGACCCAGTACTTC
.	TRBV20-1	12	TRBJ1-2	few	CSASPHTGGYTF	TGCAGTGCTAGCCCACACACCGGCGGCTACACCTTC
TRBD2	TRBV3-1	15	TRBJ2-5	.	CASSLERGGLETQYF	TGTGCCAGCAGCCTAGAGCGGGGGGGCCTCGAGACCCAGTACTTC
.	TRBV4-1	16	TRBJ2-7	few	CASSQTGGTGSHEQYF	TGCGCCAGCAGCCAAACGGGAGGGACAGGGAGCCACGAGCAGTACTTC
.	TRBV29-1	11	TRBJ1-1	many	CSVESINEAFF	TGCAGCGTTGAAAGCATAAATGAAGCTTTCTTT
.	TRBV5-1	15	TRBJ1-6	few	CASSLSPRGNSPLHF	TGCGCCAGCAGCTTATCCCCTAGGGGGAATTCACCCCTCCACTTT
.	TRBV5-1	15	TRBJ2-3	few	CASSLDRVVTDTQYF	TGCGCCAGCAGCTTGGACAGGGTAGTCACAGATACGCAGTATTTT
.	TRBV4-2	15	TRBJ2-2	.	CASSQAASHTGELFF	TGTGCCAGCAGCCAGGCCGCAAGTCACACCGGGGAGCTGTTTTTT
TRBD1	TRBV7-7	16	TRBJ2-5	few	CASSLAPGQGLETQYF	TGTGCCAGCAGCTTAGCTCCGGGACAGGGGTTGGAGACCCAGTACTTC
.	TRBV12-3/TRBV12-4	15	TRBJ1-6	many	CASSLRSSYNSPLHF	TGTGCCAGCAGTTTGCGGAGCTCCTATAATTCACCCCTCCACTTT
.	TRBV11-2	14	TRBJ1-1	many	CASSPIMGSPEAFF	TGTGCCAGCAGCCCTATAATGGGTTCTCCTGAAGCTTTCTTT
.	TRBV6-1	14	TRBJ2-5	few	CASSEQGWGETQYF	TGTGCCAGCAGTGAACAGGGGTGGGGAGAGACCCAGTACTTC
.	TRBV7-9	15	TRBJ1-6	many	CASSFDSWGNSPLHF	TGTGCCAGCAGCTTTGACAGTTGGGGGAATTCACCCCTCCACTTT
TRBD2	TRBV24-1	14	TRBJ2-1	few	CATSDSPSGGDQFF	TGTGCCACCAGTGACTCCCCTAGCGGGGGGGATCAGTTCTTC
.	TRBV6-1	15	TRBJ1-5	many	CASSEIGGGVQPQHF	TGTGCCAGCAGTGAGATTGGTGGGGGCGTCCAGCCCCAGCATTTT
.	TRBV25-1	15	TRBJ1-5	few	CASSGPGVGNQPQHF	TGTGCCAGCAGTGGCCCGGGGGTCGGCAATCAGCCCCAGCATTTT
.	TRBV7-9	13	TRBJ2-1	few	CASSLERALRQFF	TGTGCCAGCAGCTTAGAACGGGCGTTACGGCAGTTCTTC
TRBD2	TRBV15	15	TRBJ2-1	few	CATRLADMRYNEQFF	TGTGCCACAAGACTAGCGGACATGAGATACAATGAGCAGTTCTTC